This paragraph reports one T cell receptor beta chain. Germline lookup yields CDR1 SGHRS and CDR2 YFSETQ. V lost 1 base and J lost 9, with 13 bases in between. This CDR3 region has 13 residues. The data belong to a study of blood T cell repertoires in COVID-19. In the authors' workflow: Reference gene primer amplification in the assay estimated nucleated cell counts. Assay: immunoSEQ multiplex PCR; the TCRdb copy retains only in-frame clones and omits some. V, J and clone size derive from that table, while D and trimming were established from the DNA sequence. The table shows more than 90,000 clones, with roughly nine tenths occurring only once.

The chain is built from TRBV5-1 and TRBJ1-1, with a possible D match to TRBD1 (6 bases). The sample comprised peripheral blood. The receptor was isolated from a human donor in a cohort sampled during active COVID-19. The chain's CDR3 is CASSLLTGSQAFF. CDR3 nucleotides: TGCGCCAGCAGCTTGTTAACAGGGAGTCAAGCTTTCTTT.